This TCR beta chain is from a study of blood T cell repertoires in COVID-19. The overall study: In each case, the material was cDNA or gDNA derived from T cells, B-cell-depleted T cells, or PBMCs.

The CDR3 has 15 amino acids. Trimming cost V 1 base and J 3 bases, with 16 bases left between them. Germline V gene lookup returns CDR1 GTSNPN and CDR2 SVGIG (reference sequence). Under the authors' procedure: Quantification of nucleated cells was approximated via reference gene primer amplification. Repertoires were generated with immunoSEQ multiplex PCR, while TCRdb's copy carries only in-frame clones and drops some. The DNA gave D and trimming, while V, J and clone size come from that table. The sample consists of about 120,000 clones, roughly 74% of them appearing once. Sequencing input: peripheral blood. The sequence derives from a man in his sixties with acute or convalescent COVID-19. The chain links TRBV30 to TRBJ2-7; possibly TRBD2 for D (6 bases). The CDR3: CAWSGPGLILYEQYF. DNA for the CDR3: TGTGCCTGGAGTGGTCCGGGACTCATTCTCTACGAGCAGTACTTC.